The 27 T cell receptor beta chains reported below all come from one sample, sequenced in a study of Ad26.COV2.S vaccination and SARS-CoV-2 variants. Only in-frame clones appear in the TCRdb table, and some are missing; sequencing was by immunoSEQ multiplex PCR. The sample contains 400,000 to 500,000 clones, about 91% of which appear only once. Treatment meaning: approximately 18 received Ad26.COV2.S at low or high dose, single or two shots; 5 received placebo; per-sample allocation not given. Specimens were obtained on day 63 following the first vaccine or placebo injection. The material was peripheral blood, obtained in a trial of Ad26.COV2.S vaccine versus placebo. These receptor sequences come from a person between 18 and 60 years old who received the Ad26.COV2.S COVID-19 vaccine or a placebo.

This chain connects TRBV4-1 to TRBJ1-3, with D tentatively TRBD1 (5 bases). CDR1 MGHRA and CDR2 YSYEKL come from the germline V gene. Trimming removed 3 bases at V and 2 bases at J, with 14 bases between. The CDR3 totals 16 residues. The CDR3 DNA reads as TGCGCCAGCAGCCAGACCCCAGGGTTGGCTGGAAACACCATATATTTT. The encoded protein is CASSQTPGLAGNTIYF.

The V gene is TRBV11-3, the J gene TRBJ2-5; 8 positions match TRBD2. There are 18 residues in the CDR3. The germline CDR1 and CDR2 sequences are SGHNT and YENEEA. With V trimmed by 6 bases and J by 4 bases, 19 bases remained unmatched. CDR3 sequence (DNA): TGTGCCAGCAGGTCCAGCGGGAGTCGAGGGAAGTACGGAGAGACCCAGTACTTC. Translated, it gives CASRSSGSRGKYGETQYF.

This clone was counted between two and nine times. This chain connects TRBV6-2 or TRBV6-3 to TRBJ2-7; 7 bases map to TRBD2. V gave up 6 bases and J gave up 0 bases; unmatched junction bases: 14. The CDR3 extends over 17 amino acids. Germline lookup yields CDR1 MNHEY and CDR2 SVGEGT. The CDR3 here is CASSPRESRDYSYEQYF. In DNA form, the CDR3 reads TGTGCCAGCAGCCCAAGAGAGAGCAGGGACTACTCCTACGAGCAGTACTTC.

The chain links TRBV4-2 to TRBJ2-5; a possible D gene is TRBD2 (7 bases). The germline V gene encodes CDR1 LGHNA and CDR2 YNFKEQ. Trimming took off 4 bases at V and 2 bases at J, with 17 bases between the two ends. CDR3 size: 16 residues. This chain's CDR3 is CASSPRGGPIQETQYF. The CDR3 DNA reads TGTGCCAGCAGCCCTAGGGGGGGTCCGATTCAAGAGACCCAGTACTTC.

This chain links TRBV7-9 with TRBJ2-3; a weak D match, TRBD2 (6 bases). Germline values: CDR1 SEHNR, CDR2 FQNEAQ (reference sequence). There are 16 residues in the CDR3. V was pared by 10 bases and J by 6 bases, with 26 bases between. This chain's CDR3 is CATRPGLLARLDTQYF. CDR3 in DNA: TGTGCCACCCGGCCCGGTTTACTAGCCCGATTGGATACGCAGTATTTT.

This chain connects TRBV10-3 to TRBJ2-1; 14 bases match TRBD2. The germline gives CDR1 ENHRY, CDR2 SYGVKD. V lost 3 bases, J lost 9 bases, and 7 bases stayed unmatched. This CDR3 region has 16 residues. The CDR3 loop is CAISEGTSGSLGEQFF. CDR3 in DNA: TGTGCCATCAGTGAAGGGACTAGCGGGAGTCTGGGTGAGCAGTTCTTC.

This chain connects TRBV5-6 to TRBJ2-3; no firm D call. The CDR3 covers 14 residues. Germline loops: CDR1 SGHDT, CDR2 YYEEEE. Trimming left V 0 bases short and J 0 bases short, with 5 bases between. Here the CDR3 DNA reads TGTGCCAGCAGCTTGGGCGCTAGCACAGATACGCAGTATTTT. Translating it yields CASSLGASTDTQYF.

V is TRBV19 and J is TRBJ2-1; D uncertain. Per germline, CDR1 LNHDA and CDR2 SQIVND (reference sequence). This CDR3 is 13 amino acids long. V dropped 5 bases and J dropped 9 bases, with 14 bases sitting between them. The CDR3 sequence: CASSPNMIGEQFF. CDR3 bases: TGTGCCAGTAGTCCAAACATGATAGGTGAGCAGTTCTTC.

The rearrangement links TRBV4-3 to TRBJ1-2; 8 bases align to TRBD1. V shed 3 bases and J 7 bases; nucleotides not matched to a gene: 16. Per the germline V gene, CDR1 is LGHNA and CDR2 is YSLEER. This CDR3 has 17 amino acids. CDR3 amino acids: CASSHLFDDRGKGGYTF. CDR3 coding DNA: TGCGCCAGCAGCCACCTCTTCGATGACAGGGGCAAGGGTGGCTACACCTTC.

The V call is TRBV4-3, the J call TRBJ2-5; 8 positions match TRBD2. V was clipped by 2 bases and J by 1 base; unmatched bases: 3. The germline CDR1 and CDR2 sequences are LGHNA and YSLEER. The CDR3 covers 15 residues. The DNA for the CDR3 is TGCGCCAGCAGCCAATTTGGACTAGCCCAAGAGACCCAGTACTTC. Protein product: CASSQFGLAQETQYF.

A single count supports this clone. The J gene is TRBJ1-2, the V gene TRBV7-9; the D gene is possibly TRBD1 (5 bases). The V gene's germline CDR1 is SEHNR and CDR2 FQNEAQ (reference sequence). V shed 2 bases and J shed 8 bases, with 9 bases lying between them. The CDR3 has 12 amino acids. The CDR3 loop is CASSLRGDGYTF. The CDR3 DNA is TGTGCCAGCAGCTTAAGGGGAGACGGCTACACCTTC.

The chain employs TRBV3-1 (or the pseudogene TRBV3-2) and TRBJ2-7; perhaps TRBD1 as D (5 bases). V was cut by 6 bases and J by 0 bases, with 12 bases left in between. CDR1 LGHDT and CDR2 YNNKEL come from the germline V gene (reference sequence). This CDR3 is 14 amino acids long. The CDR3: CASSLGASSYEQYF. In DNA, the CDR3 is TGTGCCAGCAGTCTAGGGGCAAGCTCCTACGAGCAGTACTTC.

This clone was observed a few times. The V call is TRBV6-5, the J call TRBJ2-1; TRBD1 matches at 7 bases. Per germline, CDR1 MNHEY and CDR2 SVGAGI. The V gene end was trimmed by 7 bases and the J gene end by 5 bases; junction bases not matched to a gene: 8. CDR3 size: 14 residues. The CDR3 DNA reads as TGTGCCAGCATCCTAGGGGGCGCGAACAATGAGCAGTTCTTC. This codes for CASILGGANNEQFF.

The CDR3 DNA is TGTGCCAGCAGCATCCCAGGGAATGGCTACACCTTC. It is translated as CASSIPGNGYTF. The rearrangement uses TRBV7-2 and TRBJ1-2, with D possibly matching TRBD1 (5 bases). CDR3 size: 12 residues. Germline CDR1 and CDR2: SGHTA and FQGNSA. V lost 5 bases, J lost 6 bases, and 10 bases lay in between.

The V gene is TRBV14, the J gene TRBJ1-1; the D is unclear. CDR1 is SGHDN and CDR2 is FVKESK in the germline V gene. The CDR3 is 13 amino acids. Trimming left V 2 bases short and J 3 bases short, with 7 bases between. As DNA, the CDR3 is TGTGCCAGCAGCCAACATAGGGACACTGAAGCTTTCTTT. It is translated as CASSQHRDTEAFF.

CDR3 in amino acids: CASSPDRAEAFF. The CDR3 region has the DNA TGTGCCAGCTCACCGGACAGGGCTGAAGCTTTCTTT. The chain links TRBV18 to TRBJ1-1, with 8 bases matching TRBD1. Trimming at V came to 3 bases and at J to 6 bases, leaving 0 bases not matched to a gene. The CDR3 extends over 12 amino acids. Germline CDR1 KGHSH, CDR2 LQKENI.

This clone was counted only a few times. The J gene is TRBJ2-7, the V gene TRBV7-2; D perhaps matches TRBD1 (5 bases). V was shortened by 2 bases and J by 3 bases, with 14 bases between the two germline ends. CDR3 length equals 15 residues. Germline loops: CDR1 SGHTA, CDR2 FQGNSA. CDR3 DNA: TGTGCCAGCAGCTTACAGGGAAATTCTTTCTACGAGCAGTACGTC. The encoded protein is CASSLQGNSFYEQYV.

This rearrangement joins TRBV5-1 to TRBJ2-5; possible D gene TRBD2, 6 bases. Germline loops: CDR1 SGHRS, CDR2 YFSETQ. CDR3 length: 12 residues. V lost 5 bases to trimming and J lost 5 bases, with 10 bases between them. The CDR3 DNA reads TGCGCCAGCAGAACGGAGGGGGAGACCCAGTACTTC. It encodes CASRTEGETQYF.

The genes are TRBV24-1 and TRBJ2-2; 13 nucleotides align to TRBD2. The germline CDR1 and CDR2 sequences are KGHDR and SFDVKD. The V gene end was trimmed by 7 bases and the J gene end by 5 bases; junction bases not matched to a gene: 6. The CDR3 runs 16 residues. DNA for the CDR3: TGTGCCACCAGCCGGACTAGCGGGAGTAATACCGGGGAGCTGTTTTTT. Its translation is CATSRTSGSNTGELFF.

The rearrangement links TRBV4-1 to TRBJ2-3; 10 bases align to TRBD2. Germline trimming cut 3 bases from V and 7 bases from J; bases unmatched to any gene: 22. The CDR3 spans 20 residues. CDR1 is MGHRA, CDR2 YSYEKL, per germline. CDR3 loop: CASSQRVVGLASAQVYTQYF. As DNA, the CDR3 is TGCGCCAGCAGCCAGCGGGTGGTGGGACTAGCGAGCGCCCAAGTGTATACGCAGTATTTT.

The V and J genes are TRBV6-2 or TRBV6-3 and TRBJ1-2; no clear D. The V end was cut by 1 base, the J end by 5 bases, with 5 bases between. Germline loops: CDR1 MNHEY, CDR2 SVGEGT. This CDR3 spans 12 amino acids. The CDR3 protein is CASSYLEYGYTF. In DNA form, the CDR3 reads TGTGCCAGCAGTTACTTGGAGTATGGCTACACCTTC.

V gene TRBV7-2 combines with J gene TRBJ2-3; D not certain. The V and J ends lost 5 bases and 4 bases respectively, with 10 bases between them. The germline CDR1 and CDR2 sequences are SGHTA and FQGNSA. This CDR3 is built from 13 residues. The CDR3, as DNA: TGTGCCAGCAGCCTCTCGATCTCAGATACGCAGTATTTT. Its translation: CASSLSISDTQYF.

J is TRBJ2-1 and V is TRBV9; 7 nucleotides align to TRBD1. Trimming took 4 bases from V and 4 from J; bases not matched to a gene: 11. Germline V gives CDR1 SGDLS, CDR2 YYNGEE. CDR3 length: 16 residues. The CDR3 is CASSLIGQARYNEQFF. The DNA for the CDR3 is TGTGCCAGCAGCTTGATAGGACAGGCCCGGTACAATGAGCAGTTCTTC.

In this sample, this clone turned up a few times. The rearrangement uses TRBV9 and TRBJ1-5; perhaps TRBD1 as D (6 bases). V lost 0 bases and J 3 bases, leaving 10 bases between the germline ends. This CDR3 comprises 15 residues. Germline loops: CDR1 SGDLS, CDR2 YYNGEE. The CDR3 reads CASSVDDRPNQPQHF. CDR3 in DNA: TGTGCCAGCAGCGTAGACGACAGGCCCAATCAGCCCCAGCATTTT.

This chain joins TRBV5-1 and TRBJ1-1; 7 bases line up with TRBD1. V shed 2 bases and J 0 bases; nucleotides not matched to a gene: 7. The CDR3 length is 16 residues. Germline-derived CDR1 and CDR2 are SGHRS and YFSETQ. The CDR3 DNA follows: TGCGCCAGCAGCTTACAGGGGACAAATATGAACACTGAAGCTTTCTTT. It yields the protein CASSLQGTNMNTEAFF.

This clone was seen only once. The rearrangement joins TRBV4-1 to TRBJ2-4; 10 bases line up with TRBD1. From germline, CDR1 is MGHRA and CDR2 YSYEKL. The CDR3 contains 17 residues. V lost 0 bases and J lost 6; bases outside the gene matches: 8. The DNA for the CDR3 is TGCGCCAGCAGCCAAGAGCGGGGGAGGGACAGGGGAAACATTCAGTACTTC. This translates into CASSQERGRDRGNIQYF.

In the case of this clone: This specimen includes other DNA sequences encoding the same CDR3. The chain employs TRBV13 and TRBJ1-2; a weak D match, TRBD1 (6 bases). Germline V gives CDR1 PRHDT, CDR2 FYEKMQ (reference sequence). The V end lost 0 bases, the J end lost 5 bases, and 10 bases lay between the germline ends. The CDR3 spans 14 residues. CDR3 DNA sequence: TGTGCCAGCAGCTTAGGACAGGGAGATTATGGCTACACCTTC. As protein: CASSLGQGDYGYTF.